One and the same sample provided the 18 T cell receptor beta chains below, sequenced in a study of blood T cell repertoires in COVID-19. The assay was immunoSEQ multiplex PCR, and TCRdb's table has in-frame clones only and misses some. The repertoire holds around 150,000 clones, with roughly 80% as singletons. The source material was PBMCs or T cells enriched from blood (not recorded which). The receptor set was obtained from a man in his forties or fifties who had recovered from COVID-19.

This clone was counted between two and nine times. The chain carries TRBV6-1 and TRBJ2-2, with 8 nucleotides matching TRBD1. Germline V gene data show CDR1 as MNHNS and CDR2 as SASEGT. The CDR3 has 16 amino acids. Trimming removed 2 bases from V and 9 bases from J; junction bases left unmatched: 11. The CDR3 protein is CASSERAPGQARELFF. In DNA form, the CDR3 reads TGTGCCAGCAGTGAAAGGGCTCCGGGACAGGCTCGGGAGCTGTTTTTT.

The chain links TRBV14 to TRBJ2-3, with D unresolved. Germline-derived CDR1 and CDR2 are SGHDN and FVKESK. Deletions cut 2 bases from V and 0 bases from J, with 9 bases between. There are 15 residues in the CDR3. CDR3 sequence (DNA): TGTGCCAGCAGCCAAATTGGCGGAAGCACAGATACGCAGTATTTT. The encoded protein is CASSQIGGSTDTQYF.

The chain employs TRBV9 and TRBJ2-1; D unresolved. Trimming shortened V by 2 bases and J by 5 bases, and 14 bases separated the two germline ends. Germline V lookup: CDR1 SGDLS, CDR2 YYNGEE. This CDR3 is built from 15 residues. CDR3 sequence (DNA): TGTGCCAGCAGCGTCGGCCAGGCCGCCAACAATGAGCAGTTCTTC. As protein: CASSVGQAANNEQFF.

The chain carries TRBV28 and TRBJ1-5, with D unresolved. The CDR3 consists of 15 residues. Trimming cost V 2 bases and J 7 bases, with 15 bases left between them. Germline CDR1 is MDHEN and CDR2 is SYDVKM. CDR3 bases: TGTGCCAGCAGTTTACCGACTGGGTTCGGGCAGCCCCAGCATTTT. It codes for CASSLPTGFGQPQHF.

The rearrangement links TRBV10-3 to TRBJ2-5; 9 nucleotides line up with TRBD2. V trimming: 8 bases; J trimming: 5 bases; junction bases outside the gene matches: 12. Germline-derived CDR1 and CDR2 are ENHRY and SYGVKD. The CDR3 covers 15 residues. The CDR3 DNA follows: TGTGCCATCGGACTTTATAGCGGGAGCTGGGAGACCCAGTACTTC. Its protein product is CAIGLYSGSWETQYF.

This CDR3 is CASRITGTVQETQYF. Written as DNA, the CDR3 is TGTGCCAGCAGGATAACGGGAACAGTTCAAGAGACCCAGTACTTC. The J gene is TRBJ2-5, the V gene TRBV2, with a possible D match to TRBD2 (5 bases). Germline CDR1 SNHLY, CDR2 FYNNEI. This CDR3 is built from 15 residues. With 6 bases removed from V and 2 bases from J, the gap between germline ends came to 16 bases.

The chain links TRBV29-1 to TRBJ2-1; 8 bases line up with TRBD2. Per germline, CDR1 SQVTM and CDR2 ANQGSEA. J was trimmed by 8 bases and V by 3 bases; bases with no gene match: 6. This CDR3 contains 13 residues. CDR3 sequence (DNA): TGCAGCGTTGAGGGAGCGGGAGTCGATGAGCAGTTCTTC. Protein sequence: CSVEGAGVDEQFF.

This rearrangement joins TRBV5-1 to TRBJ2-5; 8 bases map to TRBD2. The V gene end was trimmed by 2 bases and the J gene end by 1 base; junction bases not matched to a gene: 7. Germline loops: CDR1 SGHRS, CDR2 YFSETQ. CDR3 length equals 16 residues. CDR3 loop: CASSFGDRGGQETQYF. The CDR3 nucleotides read TGCGCCAGCAGCTTCGGGGATCGGGGGGGCCAAGAGACCCAGTACTTC.

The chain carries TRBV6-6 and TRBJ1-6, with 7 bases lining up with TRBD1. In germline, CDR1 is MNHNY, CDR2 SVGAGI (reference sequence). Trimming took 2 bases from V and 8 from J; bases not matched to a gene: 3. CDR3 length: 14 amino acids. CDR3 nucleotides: TGTGCCAGCAGTTACACAGGGACAGATTCACCCCTCCACTTT. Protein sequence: CASSYTGTDSPLHF.

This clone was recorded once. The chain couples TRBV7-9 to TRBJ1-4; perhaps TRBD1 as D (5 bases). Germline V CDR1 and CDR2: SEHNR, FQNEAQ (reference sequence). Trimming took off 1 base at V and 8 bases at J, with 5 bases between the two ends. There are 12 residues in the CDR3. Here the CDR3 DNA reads TGTGCCAGCAGCTTAGGGGGCGAAAAACTGTTTTTT. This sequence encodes CASSLGGEKLFF.

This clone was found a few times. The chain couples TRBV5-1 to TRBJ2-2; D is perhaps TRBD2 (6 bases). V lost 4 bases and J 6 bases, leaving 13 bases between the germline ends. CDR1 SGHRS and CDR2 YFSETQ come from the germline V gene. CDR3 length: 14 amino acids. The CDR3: CASSPTGEAGELFF. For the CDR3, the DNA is TGCGCCAGCAGCCCGACGGGAGAAGCCGGGGAGCTGTTTTTT.

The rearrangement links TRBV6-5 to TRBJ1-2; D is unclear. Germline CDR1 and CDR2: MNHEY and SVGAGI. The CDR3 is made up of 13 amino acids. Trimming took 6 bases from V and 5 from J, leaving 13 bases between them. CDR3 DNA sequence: TGTGCCAGCAGACCAAGCCCCATATATGGCTACACCTTC. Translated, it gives CASRPSPIYGYTF.

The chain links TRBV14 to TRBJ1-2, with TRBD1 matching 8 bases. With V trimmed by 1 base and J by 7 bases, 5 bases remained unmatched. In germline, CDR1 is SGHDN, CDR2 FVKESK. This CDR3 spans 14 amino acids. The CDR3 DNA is TGTGCCAGCAGCCAAGCAGGGGGCGTGGGTGGCTACACCTTC. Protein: CASSQAGGVGGYTF.

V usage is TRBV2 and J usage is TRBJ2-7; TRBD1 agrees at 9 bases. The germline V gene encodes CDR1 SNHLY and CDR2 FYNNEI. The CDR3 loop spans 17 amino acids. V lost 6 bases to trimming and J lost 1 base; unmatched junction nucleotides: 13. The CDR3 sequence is CASRETTRDRVSYEQYF. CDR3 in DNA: TGTGCCAGCAGAGAAACGACCCGGGACAGGGTGTCCTACGAGCAGTACTTC. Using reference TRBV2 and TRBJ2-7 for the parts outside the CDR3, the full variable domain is EPEVTQTPSHQVTQMGQEVILRCVPISNHLYFYWYRQILGQKVEFLVSFYNNEISEKSEIFDDQFSVERPDGSNFTLKIRSTKLEDSAMYFCASRETTRDRVSYEQYFGPGTRLTVT.

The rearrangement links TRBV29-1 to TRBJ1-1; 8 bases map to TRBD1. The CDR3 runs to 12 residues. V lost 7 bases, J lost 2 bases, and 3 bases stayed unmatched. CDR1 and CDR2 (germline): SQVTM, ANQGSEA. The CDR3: CSDGQGNTEAFF. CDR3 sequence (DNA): TGCAGCGATGGACAGGGAAACACTGAAGCTTTCTTT.

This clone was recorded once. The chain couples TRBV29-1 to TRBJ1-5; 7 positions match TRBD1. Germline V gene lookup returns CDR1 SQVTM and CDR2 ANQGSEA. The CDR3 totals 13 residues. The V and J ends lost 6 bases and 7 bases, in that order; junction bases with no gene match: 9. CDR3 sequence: CSVGDSGAQPQHF. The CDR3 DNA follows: TGCAGCGTCGGGGACAGCGGCGCGCAGCCCCAGCATTTT.

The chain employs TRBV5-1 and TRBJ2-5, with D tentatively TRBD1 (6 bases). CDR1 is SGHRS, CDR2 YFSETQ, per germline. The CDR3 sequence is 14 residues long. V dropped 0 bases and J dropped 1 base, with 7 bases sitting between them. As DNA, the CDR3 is TGCGCCAGCAGCTTGGACAGGGTCCAAGAGACCCAGTACTTC. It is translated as CASSLDRVQETQYF.

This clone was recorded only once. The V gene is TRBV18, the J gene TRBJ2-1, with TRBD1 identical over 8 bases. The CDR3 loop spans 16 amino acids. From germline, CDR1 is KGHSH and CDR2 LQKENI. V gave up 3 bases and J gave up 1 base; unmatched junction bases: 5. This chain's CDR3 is CASSPLGQASYNEQFF. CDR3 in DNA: TGTGCCAGCTCACCTTTGGGACAGGCGTCCTACAATGAGCAGTTCTTC.